These T cell receptor beta chains were read from a single sample in a study of CD4 T cells in relation to SARS-CoV-2 and coronaviruses. TCRdb's table, derived via immunoSEQ multiplex PCR, lists solely in-frame clones and lacks some. The sample includes 15,000 to 20,000 clones, around 81% of them seen just once. Their antigens are not known. The sequencing sample was made of CD4+ T cells from PBMCs, cultured in vitro. The receptors were sampled from a human donor in good health. CDR3s include the opening cysteine and the closing phenylalanine or tryptophan. A D gene is named only where the DNA matches it firmly. The listing skips clone size in some rows; elsewhere it reads once, few, many or a size class.

>TRBD1|medium-sized|TRBJ1-1|TRBV5-1
CASSLSTGQGTSEAFF
TGCGCCAGCAGCTTGTCAACTGGACAGGGGACTTCTGAAGCTTTCTTT
>NA|NA|TRBJ1-1|TRBV9
CASSARQGGGAFF
TGTGCCAGCAGCGCCCGCCAGGGAGGGGGAGCTTTCTTT
>TRBD2|NA|TRBJ2-5|TRBV7-7
CASSPAGRETQYF
TGTGCCAGCAGTCCAGCGGGGCGAGAGACCCAGTACTTC
>NA|NA|TRBJ2-1|TRBV5-1
CASSLETSYYNEQFF
TGCGCCAGCAGCTTGGAAACTTCTTATTACAATGAGCAGTTCTTC
>NA|NA|TRBJ2-5|TRBV28
CASSSVETQYF
TGTGCCAGCAGTTCCGTAGAGACCCAGTACTTC
>NA|NA|TRBJ1-5|TRBV6-6
CASRGASSQPQHF
TGTGCCAGCAGAGGAGCCAGCAGTCAGCCCCAGCATTTT
>NA|few|TRBJ2-1|TRBV7-9
CASSPPGSYNEQFF
TGTGCCAGCAGCCCGCCGGGGTCCTACAATGAGCAGTTCTTC
>NA|NA|TRBJ1-1|TRBV6-5
CASSYSGRSLREAFF
TGTGCCAGCAGTTACTCGGGGAGGTCCCTTAGGGAAGCTTTCTTT
>TRBD2|NA|TRBJ2-1|TRBV3-1/TRBV3-2
CASSQDSLATYNEQFF
TGTGCCAGCAGCCAAGATTCACTAGCGACGTACAATGAGCAGTTCTTC
>NA|NA|TRBJ2-7|TRBV3-1/TRBV3-2
CASSQGNSPLDEQYF
TGTGCCAGCAGCCAAGGCAACAGTCCTCTGGACGAGCAGTACTTC
>NA|NA|TRBJ2-3|TRBV9
CASSASSERGTQYF
TGTGCCAGCAGCGCCTCTAGCGAACGAGGGACGCAGTATTTT
>TRBD1|NA|TRBJ1-3|TRBV29-1
CSVGQSSGNTIYF
TGCAGCGTGGGACAGAGCTCTGGAAACACCATATATTTT
>NA|NA|TRBJ2-7|TRBV18
CASSPSDEQYF
TGTGCCAGCTCACCATCAGACGAGCAGTACTTC
>NA|NA|TRBJ1-5|TRBV6-5
CASRAQGFGNQPQHF
TGTGCCAGCAGGGCACAGGGTTTCGGAAATCAGCCCCAGCATTTT
>NA|NA|TRBJ2-5|TRBV4-2
CASSQERLGVQETQYF
TGTGCCAGCAGCCAAGAGAGACTAGGGGTACAAGAGACCCAGTACTTC
>NA|NA|TRBJ2-1|TRBV7-3
CASSQVGGASNEQFF
TGTGCCAGCAGCCAAGTGGGGGGGGCCTCCAATGAGCAGTTCTTC
>NA|NA|TRBJ1-2|TRBV6-1
CASSEAGRWGYTF
TGTGCCAGCAGTGAAGCCGGACGCTGGGGCTACACCTTC
>NA|NA|TRBJ1-2|TRBV29-1
CSAESRVNYGYTF
TGCAGCGCCGAAAGCAGGGTTAACTATGGCTACACCTTC
>TRBD1|NA|TRBJ2-5|TRBV7-2
CASSTSGTGVQETQYF
TGTGCCAGCAGCACATCCGGGACAGGGGTTCAAGAGACCCAGTACTTC
>NA|NA|TRBJ1-5|TRBV19
CASSPGGAENQPQHF
TGTGCCAGTAGCCCGGGGGGGGCAGAAAATCAGCCCCAGCATTTT
>TRBD1|NA|TRBJ1-6|TRBV6-4
CASSEQGMSPLHF
TGTGCCAGCAGTGAACAGGGGATGTCACCCCTCCACTTT
>NA|few|TRBJ2-2|TRBV4-2
CASSPAGVSGNTGELFF
TGTGCCAGCAGCCCGGCGGGTGTAAGTGGAAACACCGGGGAGCTGTTTTTT
>TRBD1|NA|TRBJ2-5|TRBV11-3
CASSSGTGETEETQYF
TGTGCCAGCAGCTCAGGGACAGGGGAGACCGAAGAGACCCAGTACTTC
>NA|few|TRBJ2-1|TRBV2
CASRNRVRSSYNEQFF
TGTGCCAGCAGAAACAGGGTTCGGAGCTCCTACAATGAGCAGTTCTTC
>TRBD1|NA|TRBJ1-1|TRBV7-2
CASSFGTARNTEAFF
TGTGCCAGCAGCTTCGGGACAGCTAGGAACACTGAAGCTTTCTTT
>TRBD1|NA|TRBJ1-2|TRBV11-2
CASTLGGTSGYTF
TGTGCCAGCACCCTAGGGGGCACTAGTGGCTACACCTTC
>NA|NA|TRBJ1-1|TRBV12-5
CASGFHSMNTEAFF
TGTGCTAGTGGTTTCCACAGCATGAACACTGAAGCTTTCTTT
>NA|NA|TRBJ2-3|TRBV9
CASSVGLGLTDTQYF
TGTGCCAGCAGCGTAGGTCTGGGCCTAACAGATACGCAGTATTTT
>NA|NA|TRBJ1-6|TRBV13
CASRERAIYNSPLHF
TGTGCCAGCAGGGAGAGGGCCATCTATAATTCACCCCTCCACTTT